The entry below gives a single T cell receptor (beta chain) sequence along with its context. The sample belongs to a study of low-dose radiotherapy and immunotherapy resistance in tumors. Background on the study: The authors gave intravenous cyclophosphamide 200 mg/m2 every two weeks, one day before radiation and immunotherapy.

Primers targeting TRAV and TRBV primed first-strand cDNA, covering alpha and beta chains. For amplifying TCRs, the PCR ran for about 22 cycles with Phusion, which was used together with a constant-region primer and the adapter on the V primers. Isolated mRNA underwent amplification by in vitro transcription. TCRdb reanalysed the reads using MiXCR and keeps one entry per CDR3 protein. The repertoire holds approximately 13,000 distinct CDR3 sequences, with 60% as singletons. This TCR derives from a human donor with advanced metastatic prostate, ovarian, gallbladder or colorectal cancer (not recorded which). This table probably holds off-target reads from a library built for another chain.

CDR3 residues: CASRPPDSSSYEQYF. For the CDR3, the DNA is TGTGCCAGCAGGCCCCCGGACAGTAGCTCCTACGAGCAGTACTTC. V gene TRBV28 combines with J gene TRBJ2-7; possible D gene TRBD1, 6 bases. Trimming left V 6 bases short and J 0 bases short, with 15 bases between. Per the germline V gene, CDR1 is MDHEN and CDR2 is SYDVKM. This CDR3 contains 15 residues.